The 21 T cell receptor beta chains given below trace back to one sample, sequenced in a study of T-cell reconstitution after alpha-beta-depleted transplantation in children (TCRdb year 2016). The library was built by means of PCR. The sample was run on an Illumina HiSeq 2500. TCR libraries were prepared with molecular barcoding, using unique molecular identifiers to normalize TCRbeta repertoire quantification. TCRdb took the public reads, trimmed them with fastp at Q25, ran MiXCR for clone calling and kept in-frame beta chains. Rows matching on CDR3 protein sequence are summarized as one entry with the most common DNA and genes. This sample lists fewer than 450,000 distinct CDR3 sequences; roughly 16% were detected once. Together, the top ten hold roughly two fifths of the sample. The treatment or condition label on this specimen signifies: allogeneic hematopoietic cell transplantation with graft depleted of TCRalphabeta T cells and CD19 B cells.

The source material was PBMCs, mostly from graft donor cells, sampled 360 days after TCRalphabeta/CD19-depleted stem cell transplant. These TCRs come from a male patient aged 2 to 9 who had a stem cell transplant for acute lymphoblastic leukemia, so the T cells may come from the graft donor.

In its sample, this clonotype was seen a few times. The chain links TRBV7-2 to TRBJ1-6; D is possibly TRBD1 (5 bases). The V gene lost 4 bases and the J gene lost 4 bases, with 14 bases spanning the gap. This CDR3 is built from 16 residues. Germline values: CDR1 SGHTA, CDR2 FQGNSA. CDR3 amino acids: CASSSLGTEYNSPLHF. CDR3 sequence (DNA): TGTGCCAGCAGCTCACTAGGGACGGAGTATAATTCACCCCTCCACTTT.

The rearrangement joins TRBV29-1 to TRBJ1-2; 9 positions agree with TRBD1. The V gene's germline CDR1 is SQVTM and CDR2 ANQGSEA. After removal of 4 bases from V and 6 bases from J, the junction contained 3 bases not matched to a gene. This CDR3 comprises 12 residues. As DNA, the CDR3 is TGCAGCGTTGCGGGACAGGGAAATGGCTACACCTTC. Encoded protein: CSVAGQGNGYTF.

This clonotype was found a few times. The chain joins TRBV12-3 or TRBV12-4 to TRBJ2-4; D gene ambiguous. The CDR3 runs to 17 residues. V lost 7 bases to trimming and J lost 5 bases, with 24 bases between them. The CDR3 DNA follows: TGTGCCAGCACCTCTGACTTTTCCGGAGAGGCGGAAAACATTCAGTACTTC. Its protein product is CASTSDFSGEAENIQYF.

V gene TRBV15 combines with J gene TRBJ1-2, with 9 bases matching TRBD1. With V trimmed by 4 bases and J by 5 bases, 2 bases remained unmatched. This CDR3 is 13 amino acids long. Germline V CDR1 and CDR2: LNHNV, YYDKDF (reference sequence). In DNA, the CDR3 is TGTGCCACCAGCATAGACAGGGGGTATGGCTACACCTTC. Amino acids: CATSIDRGYGYTF.

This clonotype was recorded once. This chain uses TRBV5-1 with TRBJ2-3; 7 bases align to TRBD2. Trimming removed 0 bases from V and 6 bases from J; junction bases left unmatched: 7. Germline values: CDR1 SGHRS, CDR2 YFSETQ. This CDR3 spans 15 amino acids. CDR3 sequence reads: CASSLVGAGFDTQYF. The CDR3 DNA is TGCGCCAGCAGCTTGGTAGGAGCGGGATTCGATACGCAGTATTTT.

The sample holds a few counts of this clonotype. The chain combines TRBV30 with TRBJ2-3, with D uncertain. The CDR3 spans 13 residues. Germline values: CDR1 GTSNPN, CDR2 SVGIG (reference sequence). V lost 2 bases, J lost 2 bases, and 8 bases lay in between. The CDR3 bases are TGTGCCTGGAGTTGGGATTTCACAGATACGCAGTATTTT. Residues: CAWSWDFTDTQYF.

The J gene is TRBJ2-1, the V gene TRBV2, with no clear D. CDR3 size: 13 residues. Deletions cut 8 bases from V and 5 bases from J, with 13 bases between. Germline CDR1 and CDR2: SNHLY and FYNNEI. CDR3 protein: CASGRRTHNEQFF. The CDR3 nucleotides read TGTGCCAGCGGAAGACGGACCCACAATGAGCAGTTCTTC.

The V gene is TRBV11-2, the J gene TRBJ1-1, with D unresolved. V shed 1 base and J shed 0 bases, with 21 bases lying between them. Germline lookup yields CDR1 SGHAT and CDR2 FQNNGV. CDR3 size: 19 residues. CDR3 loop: CASSLVIGSRQTLNTEAFF. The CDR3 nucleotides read TGTGCCAGCAGCTTAGTGATTGGTTCTCGTCAGACCTTGAACACTGAAGCTTTCTTT. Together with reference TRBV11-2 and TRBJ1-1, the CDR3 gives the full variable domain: EAGVAQSPRYKIIEKRQSVAFWCNPISGHATLYWYQQILGQGPKLLIQFQNNGVVDDSQLPKDRFSAERLKGVDSTLKIQPAKLEDSAVYLCASSLVIGSRQTLNTEAFFGQGTRLTVV.

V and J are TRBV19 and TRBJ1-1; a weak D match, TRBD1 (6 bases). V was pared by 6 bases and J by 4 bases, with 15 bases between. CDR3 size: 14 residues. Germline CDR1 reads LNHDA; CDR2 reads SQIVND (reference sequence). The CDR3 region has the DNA TGTGCCAGTAGGATCCCGGGGGGCCTCACTGAAGCTTTCTTT. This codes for CASRIPGGLTEAFF.

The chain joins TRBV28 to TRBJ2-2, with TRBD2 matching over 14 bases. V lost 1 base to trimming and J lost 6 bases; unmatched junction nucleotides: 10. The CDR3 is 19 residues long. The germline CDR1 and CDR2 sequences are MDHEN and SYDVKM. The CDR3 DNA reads TGTGCCAGCAGTTTATATGCGGGACTAGCGGGAGTGTGGGCCGGGGAGCTGTTTTTT. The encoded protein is CASSLYAGLAGVWAGELFF.

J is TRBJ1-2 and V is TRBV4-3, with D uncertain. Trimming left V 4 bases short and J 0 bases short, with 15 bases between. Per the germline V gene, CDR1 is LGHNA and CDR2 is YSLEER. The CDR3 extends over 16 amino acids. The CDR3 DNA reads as TGCGCCAGCAGCCCAGTAGGATTGGGAGCTAACTATGGCTACACCTTC. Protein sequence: CASSPVGLGANYGYTF.

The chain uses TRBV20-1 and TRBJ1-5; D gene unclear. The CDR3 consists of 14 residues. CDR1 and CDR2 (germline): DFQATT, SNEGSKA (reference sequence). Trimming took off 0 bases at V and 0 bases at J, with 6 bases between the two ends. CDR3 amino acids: CSAREMYSNQPQHF. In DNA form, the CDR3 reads TGCAGTGCTAGAGAAATGTATAGCAATCAGCCCCAGCATTTT.

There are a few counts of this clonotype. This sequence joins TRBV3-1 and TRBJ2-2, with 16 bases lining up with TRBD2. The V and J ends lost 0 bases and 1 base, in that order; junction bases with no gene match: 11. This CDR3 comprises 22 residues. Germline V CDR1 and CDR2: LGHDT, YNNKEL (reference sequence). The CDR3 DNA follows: TGTGCCAGCAGCCAAGATCCCCCAGGGACTAGCGGGAGGGCCGGGAACACCGGGGAGCTGTTTTTT. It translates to CASSQDPPGTSGRAGNTGELFF.

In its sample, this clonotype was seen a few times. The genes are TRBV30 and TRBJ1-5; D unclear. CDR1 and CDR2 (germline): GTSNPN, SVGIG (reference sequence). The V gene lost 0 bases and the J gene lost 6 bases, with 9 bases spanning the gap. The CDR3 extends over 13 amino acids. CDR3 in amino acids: CAWSVLPFQPQHF. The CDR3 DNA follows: TGTGCCTGGAGTGTACTCCCCTTTCAGCCCCAGCATTTT.

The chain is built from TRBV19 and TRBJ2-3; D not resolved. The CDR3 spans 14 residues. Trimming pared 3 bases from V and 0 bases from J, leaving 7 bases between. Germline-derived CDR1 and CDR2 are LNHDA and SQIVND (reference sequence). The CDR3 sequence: CASSIGSSTDTQYF. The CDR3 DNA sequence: TGTGCCAGTAGTATTGGGTCTAGCACAGATACGCAGTATTTT.

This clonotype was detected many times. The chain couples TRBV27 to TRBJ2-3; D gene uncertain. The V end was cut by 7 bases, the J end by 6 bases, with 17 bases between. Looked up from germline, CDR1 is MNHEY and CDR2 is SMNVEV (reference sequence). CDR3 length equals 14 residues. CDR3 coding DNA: TGTGCCAGCACGGTCTATCAGGCCCCGGATACGCAGTATTTT. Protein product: CASTVYQAPDTQYF.

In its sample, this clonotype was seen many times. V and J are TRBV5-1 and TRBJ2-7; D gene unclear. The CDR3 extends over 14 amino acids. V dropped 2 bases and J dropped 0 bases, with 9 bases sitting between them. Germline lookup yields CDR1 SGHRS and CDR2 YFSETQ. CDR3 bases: TGCGCCAGCAGCTTAGAATCTCGCTCCTACGAGCAGTACTTC. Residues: CASSLESRSYEQYF.

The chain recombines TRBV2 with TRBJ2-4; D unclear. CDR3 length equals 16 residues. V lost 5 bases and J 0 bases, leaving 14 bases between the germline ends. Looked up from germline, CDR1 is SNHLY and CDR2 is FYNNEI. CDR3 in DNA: TGTGCCAGCAGTCACCTGGCCTCGCTAGCCAAAAACATTCAGTACTTC. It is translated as CASSHLASLAKNIQYF.

The CDR3 sequence is CASSLPGRGYQNEQFF. CDR3 nucleotide sequence: TGTGCCAGCAGTCTCCCCGGCCGGGGCTACCAAAATGAGCAGTTCTTC. The rearrangement uses TRBV28 and TRBJ2-1; D may be TRBD1 or TRBD2 (5 bases each). The CDR3 totals 16 residues. Trimming cost V 5 bases and J 7 bases, with 21 bases left between them. Germline V CDR1 and CDR2: MDHEN, SYDVKM.

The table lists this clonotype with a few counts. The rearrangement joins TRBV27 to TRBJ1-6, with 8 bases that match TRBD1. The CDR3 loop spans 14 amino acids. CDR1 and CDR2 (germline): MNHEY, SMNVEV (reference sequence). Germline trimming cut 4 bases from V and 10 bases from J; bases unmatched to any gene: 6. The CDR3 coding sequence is TGTGCCAGCAGTTCCGGACAGGGTGGCTCACCCCTCCACTTT. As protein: CASSSGQGGSPLHF.

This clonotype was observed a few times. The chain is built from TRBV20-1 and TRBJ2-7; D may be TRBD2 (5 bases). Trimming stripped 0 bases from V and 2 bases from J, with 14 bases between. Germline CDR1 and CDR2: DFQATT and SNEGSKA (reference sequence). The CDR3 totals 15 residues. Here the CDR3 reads CSARELSGFPYEQYF. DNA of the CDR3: TGCAGTGCTAGAGAGCTAAGCGGCTTTCCCTACGAGCAGTACTTC.